The 17 T cell receptor beta chains below all came from one sample that was sequenced in a study of early T cells in non-severe SARS-CoV-2 infection. MiXCR, applied by TCRdb to the 5' RACE reads, yields one record per CDR3 protein. The data show tens of thousands of distinct CDR3 sequences, 5.5% to 7.5% seen once. The sample comprised whole blood. These receptors were obtained from an adult who was a healthcare worker with PCR-confirmed SARS-CoV-2 infection or an uninfected control (not recorded which).

In its sample, this clonotype was seen a few times. The rearrangement uses TRBV7-2 and TRBJ1-6, with D uncertain. Germline-derived CDR1 and CDR2 are SGHTA and FQGNSA. The V end lost 7 bases, the J end lost 9 bases, and 16 bases lay between the germline ends. The CDR3 has 14 amino acids. The CDR3 sequence: CASTPTPTASPLHF. In DNA, the CDR3 is TGTGCCAGCACACCGACCCCAACGGCTTCACCCCTCCACTTT.

This clonotype showed up many times. The rearrangement joins TRBV29-1 to TRBJ2-7; D possibly corresponds to TRBD1 (6 bases). CDR3 size: 13 residues. Germline V gene data show CDR1 as SQVTM and CDR2 as ANQGSEA. V lost 7 bases and J lost 0, with 13 bases in between. DNA of the CDR3: TGCAGCGCGTGGGGGCGGTACTCCTACGAGCAGTACTTC. It translates to CSAWGRYSYEQYF.

This clonotype was seen many times. The chain combines TRBV25-1 with TRBJ2-3; possible D gene TRBD2, 6 bases. The CDR3 consists of 16 residues. CDR1 is MGHDK and CDR2 is SYGVNS in the germline V gene. The ends were cut back, 2 bases at V and 0 bases at J, with 12 bases in the middle. The DNA of the CDR3 is TGTGCCAGCAGTGAAAACGGGGGACCTAGCACAGATACGCAGTATTTT. Amino acid sequence: CASSENGGPSTDTQYF.

This clonotype appeared a few times. This chain uses TRBV3-1 with TRBJ2-4; 8 bases line up with TRBD2. The trim removed 2 bases at V and 5 bases at J, leaving 2 bases unmatched. The CDR3 spans 14 residues. The germline gives CDR1 LGHDT, CDR2 YNNKEL (reference sequence). CDR3 loop: CASSQTSGQNIQYF. The CDR3 DNA is TGTGCCAGCAGCCAAACTAGCGGACAAAACATTCAGTACTTC. Variable domain in full (rest from reference TRBV3-1 and TRBJ2-4): DTAVSQTPKYLVTQMGNDKSIKCEQNLGHDTMYWYKQDSKKFLKIMFSYNNKELIINETVPNRFSPKSPDKAHLNLHINSLELGDSAVYFCASSQTSGQNIQYFGAGTRLSVL.

This clonotype has at least ten counts. This sequence joins TRBV6-4 and TRBJ2-1, with TRBD2 as a possible D gene (6 bases). The germline V gene has CDR1 MRHNA and CDR2 SNTAGT. The ends were cut back, 6 bases at V and 7 bases at J, with 19 bases in the middle. This CDR3 comprises 15 residues. CDR3: CASSAGGNIRNEQFF. The CDR3 nucleotides read TGTGCCAGCAGCGCAGGAGGGAATATTAGGAATGAGCAGTTCTTC.

This clonotype was picked up a small number of times. The chain joins TRBV12-5 to TRBJ2-7; weak D call: TRBD2 (5 bases). Germline values: CDR1 LGHNT, CDR2 FRNRAP. Trimming removed 1 base at V and 7 bases at J, with 26 bases between. This CDR3 contains 18 residues. As DNA, the CDR3 is TGTGCTAGTGGTTTGGGTCAGTGGTCTGGGATCGGGGTTGGGGAGCAGTACTTC. This sequence encodes CASGLGQWSGIGVGEQYF.

This clonotype was observed many times. This chain uses TRBV7-9 with TRBJ2-5, with D hard to call. CDR1 and CDR2 (germline): SEHNR, FQNEAQ (reference sequence). The CDR3 contains 11 residues. The germline V and J ends were trimmed by 4 bases and 4 bases, with 4 bases remaining between them. The CDR3 loop is CASSSTETQYF. The CDR3 region has the DNA TGTGCCAGCAGCTCGACAGAGACCCAGTACTTC.

This clonotype has at least ten counts. This chain links TRBV20-1 with TRBJ1-1, with 8 positions matching TRBD1. The CDR3 runs to 13 residues. Germline-derived CDR1 and CDR2 are DFQATT and SNEGSKA (reference sequence). The junction had 8 bases not matched to a gene; V was cut back by 0 bases and J by 11 bases. CDR3 coding DNA: TGCAGTGCTAGAGATTGGACAGGGCTATTGGCTTTCTTT. This codes for CSARDWTGLLAFF.

This clonotype was counted ten times or more. The chain links TRBV28 to TRBJ2-3, with a weak D call TRBD1 (5 bases). CDR1 is MDHEN, CDR2 SYDVKM, per germline. The CDR3 covers 14 residues. Trimming pared 3 bases from V and 3 bases from J, leaving 10 bases between. The CDR3 spells CASSFVAGTDTQYF. CDR3 DNA: TGTGCCAGCAGTTTTGTAGCAGGGACAGATACGCAGTATTTT.

This clonotype was observed at least ten times. The V and J genes are TRBV12-3 or TRBV12-4 and TRBJ2-3; D is uncertain. The CDR3 length is 13 residues. Trimming pared 2 bases from V and 6 bases from J, leaving 9 bases between. The CDR3 reads CASSLPVGDTQYF. Here the CDR3 DNA reads TGTGCCAGCAGTTTACCCGTGGGCGATACGCAGTATTTT.

This clonotype appeared a few times. The chain uses TRBV20-1 and TRBJ2-1; D perhaps matches TRBD2 (6 bases). Trimming cost V 3 bases and J 13 bases, with 13 bases left between them. In germline, CDR1 is DFQATT, CDR2 SNEGSKA (reference sequence). This CDR3 has 11 amino acids. The CDR3 sequence is CSASGWRDQFF. The CDR3 DNA is TGCAGTGCTAGTGGATGGAGGGACCAGTTCTTC.

This chain links TRBV19 with TRBJ1-6; D not resolved. The CDR3 spans 15 residues. Per germline, CDR1 LNHDA and CDR2 SQIVND (reference sequence). Trimming cost V 3 bases and J 2 bases, with 8 bases left between them. The CDR3 spells CASSMGSTYNSPLHF. The CDR3, as DNA: TGTGCCAGTAGTATGGGGAGCACCTATAATTCACCCCTCCACTTT. Variable domain in full (rest from reference TRBV19 and TRBJ1-6): DGGITQSPKYLFRKEGQNVTLSCEQNLNHDAMYWYRQDPGQGLRLIYYSQIVNDFQKGDIAEGYSVSREKKESFPLTVTSAQKNPTAFYLCASSMGSTYNSPLHFGNGTRLTVT.

The chain joins TRBV11-3 to TRBJ2-2; 7 bases line up with TRBD1. V shed 4 bases, J shed 4 bases, and the junction held 6 bases outside the gene matches. Germline CDR1 is SGHNT and CDR2 is YENEEA. CDR3 size: 15 residues. The CDR3 DNA sequence: TGTGCCAGCAGCTACTCAGGGGGAGTCACCGGGGAGCTGTTTTTT. Its protein is CASSYSGGVTGELFF.

The rearrangement links TRBV5-1 to TRBJ1-1; no clear D gene. V lost 0 bases and J 9 bases, leaving 9 bases between the germline ends. This CDR3 is 12 amino acids long. Germline V gives CDR1 SGHRS, CDR2 YFSETQ. This chain's CDR3 is CASSLVGEKAFF. The CDR3 DNA reads as TGCGCCAGCAGCTTGGTAGGAGAAAAAGCTTTCTTT.

This clonotype was counted at least ten times. The chain uses TRBV6-1 and TRBJ1-2; D not resolved. Germline V gene sequence: CDR1 MNHNS, CDR2 SASEGT. Trimming pared 3 bases from V and 8 bases from J, leaving 13 bases between. The CDR3 covers 13 residues. The CDR3 protein is CASSENWMGGYTF. In nucleotides, the CDR3 is TGTGCCAGCAGTGAGAACTGGATGGGAGGCTACACCTTC.

The CDR3 reads CASSRDREFEQYF. CDR3 nucleotide sequence: TGTGCCAGCAGCCGGGACAGGGAATTCGAGCAGTACTTC. The chain recombines TRBV6-5 with TRBJ2-7; 9 positions match TRBD1. There are 13 residues in the CDR3. The V gene's germline CDR1 is MNHEY and CDR2 SVGAGI. V dropped 6 bases and J dropped 6; count of bases not matched to a gene: 6.

This clonotype was seen repeatedly, ten times or more. The J gene is TRBJ2-7, the V gene TRBV29-1, with D perhaps matching TRBD2 (5 bases). The CDR3 length is 13 residues. The germline V and J ends were trimmed by 7 bases and 0 bases, with 13 bases remaining between them. Germline CDR1 SQVTM, CDR2 ANQGSEA. The CDR3 loop reads CSAGRGLSYEQYF. The CDR3 DNA is TGCAGCGCCGGCCGAGGACTCTCCTACGAGCAGTACTTC.